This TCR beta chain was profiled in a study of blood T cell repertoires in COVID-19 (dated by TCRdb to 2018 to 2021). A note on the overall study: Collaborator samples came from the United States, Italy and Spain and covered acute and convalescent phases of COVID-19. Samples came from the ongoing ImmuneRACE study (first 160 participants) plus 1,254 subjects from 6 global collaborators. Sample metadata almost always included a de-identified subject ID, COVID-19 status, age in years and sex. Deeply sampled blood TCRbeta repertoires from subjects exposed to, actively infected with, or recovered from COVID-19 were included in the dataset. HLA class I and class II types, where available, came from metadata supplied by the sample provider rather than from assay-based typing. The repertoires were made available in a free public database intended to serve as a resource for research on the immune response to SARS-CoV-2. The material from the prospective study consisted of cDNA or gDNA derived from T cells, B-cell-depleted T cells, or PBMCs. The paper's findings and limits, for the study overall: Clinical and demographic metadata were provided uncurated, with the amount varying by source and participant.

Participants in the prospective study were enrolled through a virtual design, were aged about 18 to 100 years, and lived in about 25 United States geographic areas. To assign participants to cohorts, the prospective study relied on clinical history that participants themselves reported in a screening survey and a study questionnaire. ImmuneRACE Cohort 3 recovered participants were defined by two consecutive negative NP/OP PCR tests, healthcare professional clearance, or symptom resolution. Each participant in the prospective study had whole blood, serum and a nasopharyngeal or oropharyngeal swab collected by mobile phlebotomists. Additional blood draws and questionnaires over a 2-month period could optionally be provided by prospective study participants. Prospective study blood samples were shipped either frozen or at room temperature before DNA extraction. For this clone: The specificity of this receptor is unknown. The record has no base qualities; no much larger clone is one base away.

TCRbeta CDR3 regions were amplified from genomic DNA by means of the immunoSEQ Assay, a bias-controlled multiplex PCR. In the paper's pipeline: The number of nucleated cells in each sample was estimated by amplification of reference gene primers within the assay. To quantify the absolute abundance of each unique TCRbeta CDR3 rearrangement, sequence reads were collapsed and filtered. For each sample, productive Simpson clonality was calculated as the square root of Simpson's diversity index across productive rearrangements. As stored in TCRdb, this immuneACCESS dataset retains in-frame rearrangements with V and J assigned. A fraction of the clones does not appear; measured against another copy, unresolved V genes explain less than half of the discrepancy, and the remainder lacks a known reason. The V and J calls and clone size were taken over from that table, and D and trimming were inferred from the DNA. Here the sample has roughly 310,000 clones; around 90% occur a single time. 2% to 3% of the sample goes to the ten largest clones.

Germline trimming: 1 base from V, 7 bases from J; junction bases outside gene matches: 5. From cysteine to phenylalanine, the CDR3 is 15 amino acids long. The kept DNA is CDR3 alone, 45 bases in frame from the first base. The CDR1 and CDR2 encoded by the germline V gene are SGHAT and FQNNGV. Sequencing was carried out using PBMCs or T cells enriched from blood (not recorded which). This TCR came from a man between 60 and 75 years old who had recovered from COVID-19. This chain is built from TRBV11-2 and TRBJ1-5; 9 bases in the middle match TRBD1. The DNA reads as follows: TGTGCCAGCAGCTTAGGGACAGGGGCCAGGCAGCCCCAGCATTTT. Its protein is CASSLGTGARQPQHF.